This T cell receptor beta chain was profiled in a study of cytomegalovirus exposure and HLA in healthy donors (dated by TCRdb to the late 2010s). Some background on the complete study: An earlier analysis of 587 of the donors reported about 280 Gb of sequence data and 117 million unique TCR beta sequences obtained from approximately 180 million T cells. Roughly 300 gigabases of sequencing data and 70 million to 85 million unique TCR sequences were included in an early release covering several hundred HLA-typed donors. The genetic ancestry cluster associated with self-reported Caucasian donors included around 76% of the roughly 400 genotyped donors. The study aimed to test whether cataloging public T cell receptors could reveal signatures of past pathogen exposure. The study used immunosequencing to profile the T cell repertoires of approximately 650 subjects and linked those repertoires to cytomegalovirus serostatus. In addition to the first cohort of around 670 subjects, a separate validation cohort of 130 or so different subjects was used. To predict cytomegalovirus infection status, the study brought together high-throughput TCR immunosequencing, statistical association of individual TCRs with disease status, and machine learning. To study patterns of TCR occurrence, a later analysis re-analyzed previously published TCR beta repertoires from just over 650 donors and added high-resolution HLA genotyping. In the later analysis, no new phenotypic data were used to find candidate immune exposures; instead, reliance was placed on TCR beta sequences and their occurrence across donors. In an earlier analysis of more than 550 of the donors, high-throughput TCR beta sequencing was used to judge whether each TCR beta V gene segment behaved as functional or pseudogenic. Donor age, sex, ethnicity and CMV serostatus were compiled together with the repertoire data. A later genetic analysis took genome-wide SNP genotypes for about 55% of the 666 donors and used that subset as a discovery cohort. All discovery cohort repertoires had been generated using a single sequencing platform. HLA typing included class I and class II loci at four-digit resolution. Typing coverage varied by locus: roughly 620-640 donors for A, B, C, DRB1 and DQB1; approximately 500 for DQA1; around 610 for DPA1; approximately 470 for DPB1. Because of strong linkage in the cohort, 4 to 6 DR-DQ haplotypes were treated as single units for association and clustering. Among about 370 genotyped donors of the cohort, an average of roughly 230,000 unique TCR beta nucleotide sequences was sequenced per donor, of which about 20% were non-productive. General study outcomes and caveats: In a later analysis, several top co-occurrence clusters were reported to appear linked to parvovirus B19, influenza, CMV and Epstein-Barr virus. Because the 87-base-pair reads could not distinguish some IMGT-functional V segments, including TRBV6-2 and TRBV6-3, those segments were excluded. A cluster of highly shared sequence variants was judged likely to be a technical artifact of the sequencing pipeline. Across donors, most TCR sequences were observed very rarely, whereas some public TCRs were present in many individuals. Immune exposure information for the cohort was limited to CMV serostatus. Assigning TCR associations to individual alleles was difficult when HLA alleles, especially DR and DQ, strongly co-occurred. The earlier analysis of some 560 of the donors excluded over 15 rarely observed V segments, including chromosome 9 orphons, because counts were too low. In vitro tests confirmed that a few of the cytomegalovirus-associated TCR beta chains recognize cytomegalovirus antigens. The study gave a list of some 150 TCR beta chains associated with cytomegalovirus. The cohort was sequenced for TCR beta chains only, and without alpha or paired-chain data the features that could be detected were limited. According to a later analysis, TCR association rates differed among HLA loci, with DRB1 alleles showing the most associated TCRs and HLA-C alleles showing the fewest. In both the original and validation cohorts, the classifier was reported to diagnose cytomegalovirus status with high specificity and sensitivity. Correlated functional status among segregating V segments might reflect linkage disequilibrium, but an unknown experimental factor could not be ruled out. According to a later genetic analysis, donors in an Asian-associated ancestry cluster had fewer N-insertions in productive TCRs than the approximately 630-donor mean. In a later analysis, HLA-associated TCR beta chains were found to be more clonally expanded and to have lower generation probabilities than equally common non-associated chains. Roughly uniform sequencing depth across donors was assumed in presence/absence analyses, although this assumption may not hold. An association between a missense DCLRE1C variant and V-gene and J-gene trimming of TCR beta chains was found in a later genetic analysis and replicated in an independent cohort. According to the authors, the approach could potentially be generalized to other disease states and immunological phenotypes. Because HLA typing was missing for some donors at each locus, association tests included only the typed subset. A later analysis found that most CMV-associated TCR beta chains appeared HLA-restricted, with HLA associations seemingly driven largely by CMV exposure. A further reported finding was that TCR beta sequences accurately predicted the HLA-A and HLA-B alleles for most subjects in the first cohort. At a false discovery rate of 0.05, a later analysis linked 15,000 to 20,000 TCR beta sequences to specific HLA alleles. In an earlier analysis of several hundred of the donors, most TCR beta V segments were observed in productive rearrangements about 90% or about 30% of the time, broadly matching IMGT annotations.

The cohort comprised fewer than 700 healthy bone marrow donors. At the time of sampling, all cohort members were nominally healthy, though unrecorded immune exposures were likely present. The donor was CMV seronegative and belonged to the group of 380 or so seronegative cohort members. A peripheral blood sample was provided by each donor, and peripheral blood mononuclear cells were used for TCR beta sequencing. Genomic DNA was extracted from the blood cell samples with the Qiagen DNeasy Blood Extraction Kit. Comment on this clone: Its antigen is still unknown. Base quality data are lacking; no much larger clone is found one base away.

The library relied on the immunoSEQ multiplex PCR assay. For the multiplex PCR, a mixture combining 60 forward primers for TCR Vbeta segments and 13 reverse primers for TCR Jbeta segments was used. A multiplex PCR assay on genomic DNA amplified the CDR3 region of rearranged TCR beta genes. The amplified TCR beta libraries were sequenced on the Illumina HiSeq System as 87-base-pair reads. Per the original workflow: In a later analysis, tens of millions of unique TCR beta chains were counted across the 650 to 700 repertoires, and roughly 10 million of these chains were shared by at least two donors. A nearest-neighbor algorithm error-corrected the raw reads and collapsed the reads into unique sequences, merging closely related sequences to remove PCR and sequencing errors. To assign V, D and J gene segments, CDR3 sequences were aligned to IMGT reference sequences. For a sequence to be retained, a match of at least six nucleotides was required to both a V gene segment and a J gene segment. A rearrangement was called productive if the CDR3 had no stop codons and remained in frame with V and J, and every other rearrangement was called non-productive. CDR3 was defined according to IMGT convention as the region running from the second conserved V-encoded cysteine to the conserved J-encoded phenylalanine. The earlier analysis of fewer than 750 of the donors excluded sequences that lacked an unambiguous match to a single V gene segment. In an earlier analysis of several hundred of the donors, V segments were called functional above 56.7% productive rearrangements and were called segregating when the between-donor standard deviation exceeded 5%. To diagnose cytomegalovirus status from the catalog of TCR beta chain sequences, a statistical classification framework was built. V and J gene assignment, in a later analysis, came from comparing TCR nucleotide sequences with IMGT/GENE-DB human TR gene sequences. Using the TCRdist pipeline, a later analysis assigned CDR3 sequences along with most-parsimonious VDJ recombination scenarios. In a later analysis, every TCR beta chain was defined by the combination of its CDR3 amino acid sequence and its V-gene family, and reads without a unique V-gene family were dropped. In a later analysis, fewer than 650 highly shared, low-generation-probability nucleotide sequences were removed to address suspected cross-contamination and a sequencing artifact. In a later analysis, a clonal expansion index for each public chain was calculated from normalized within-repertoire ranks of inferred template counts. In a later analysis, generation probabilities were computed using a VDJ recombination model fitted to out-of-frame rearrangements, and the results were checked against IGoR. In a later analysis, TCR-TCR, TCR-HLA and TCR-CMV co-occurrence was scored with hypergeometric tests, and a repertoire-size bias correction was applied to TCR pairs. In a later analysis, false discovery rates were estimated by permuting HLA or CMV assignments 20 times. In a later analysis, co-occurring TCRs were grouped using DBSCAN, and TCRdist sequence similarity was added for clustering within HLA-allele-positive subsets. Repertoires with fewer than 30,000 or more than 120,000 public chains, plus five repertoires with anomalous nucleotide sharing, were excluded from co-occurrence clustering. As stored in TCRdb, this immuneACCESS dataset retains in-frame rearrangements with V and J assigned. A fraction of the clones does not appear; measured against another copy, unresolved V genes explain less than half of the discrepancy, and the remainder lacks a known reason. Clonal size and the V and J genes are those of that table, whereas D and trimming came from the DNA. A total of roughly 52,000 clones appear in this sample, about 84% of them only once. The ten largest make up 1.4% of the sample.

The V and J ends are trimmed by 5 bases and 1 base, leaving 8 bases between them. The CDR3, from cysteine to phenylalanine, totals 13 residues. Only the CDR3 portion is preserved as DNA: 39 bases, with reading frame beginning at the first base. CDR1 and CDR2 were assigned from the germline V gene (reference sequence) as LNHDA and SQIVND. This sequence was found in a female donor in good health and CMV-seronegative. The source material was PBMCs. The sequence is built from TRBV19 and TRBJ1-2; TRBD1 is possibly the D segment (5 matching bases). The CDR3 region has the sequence CASSVGLNYGYTF. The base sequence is TGTGCCAGTAGTGTGGGACTTAACTATGGCTACACCTTC.